The entry below gives a single T cell receptor (beta chain) sequence along with its context. The antigen is not known. These data are taken from a study of T cell responses to AZD1222 COVID-19 vaccine. Study observations and caveats: Baseline seropositivity occurred in only a handful of AZD1222 recipients. An increase in Spike-specific TCR breadth and depth was observed after two AZD1222 doses.

Here immunoSEQ multiplex PCR was the method, and the copy in TCRdb shows in-frame clones only, minus some. The sample has about 110,000 clones, roughly 86% seen once; the top ten hold about 13%. Deletions cut 5 bases from V and 1 base from J, with 6 bases between. Germline CDR1 and CDR2: MNHEY and SVGEGT. The CDR3 sequence is 13 residues long. This sample comprised peripheral blood, obtained on day 0 of MenACWY control vaccination. The source of this sequence is an adult in good health. V usage is TRBV6-2 or TRBV6-3 and J usage is TRBJ1-5; D gene unclear. CDR3 residues: CASSAYSNQPQHF. The CDR3 nucleotides read TGTGCCAGCAGTGCCTACAGCAATCAGCCCCAGCATTTT.